Listed here are 31 T cell receptor beta chains from one sample, sequenced in a study of human thymus T cells (dated by TCRdb to between 2020 and 2021). The library was generated by the immunoSEQ multiplex PCR assay. TCRdb limited this immuneACCESS table to in-frame rearrangements with V and J called. A share of clones is missing; checked studies link under half to unresolved V genes, and the rest is unexplained. The table for this sample lists approximately 49,000 clones; just under 95% of them were counted only once. The ten largest clones add up to under 0.2% of the sample. Specimen: blood. These receptors were obtained from a girl under three years old with a congenital heart defect but otherwise immunologically healthy.

The chain combines TRBV25-1 with TRBJ1-2, with D uncertain. The CDR3 consists of 11 residues. V was pared by 2 bases and J by 13 bases, with 11 bases between. CDR1 is MGHDK, CDR2 SYGVNS, per germline. CDR3 protein: CASSEDYLLTF. The CDR3 DNA follows: TGTGCCAGCAGTGAAGACTACCTACTCACCTTC.

The rearrangement joins TRBV7-9 to TRBJ2-1, with D unresolved. The V end was cut by 4 bases, the J end by 3 bases, with 4 bases between. The germline V gene encodes CDR1 SEHNR and CDR2 FQNEAQ (reference sequence). This CDR3 is 12 amino acids long. This chain's CDR3 is CASSSIYNEQFF. As DNA, the CDR3 is TGTGCCAGCAGCTCCATCTACAATGAGCAGTTCTTC. The full variable domain, rest sourced from reference TRBV7-9 and TRBJ2-1, is DTGVSQNPRHKITKRGQNVTFRCDPISEHNRLYWYRQTLGQGPEFLTYFQNEAQLEKSRLLSDRFSAERPKGSFSTLEIQRTEQGDSAMYLCASSSIYNEQFFGPGTRLTVL.

This rearrangement joins TRBV19 to TRBJ1-2; possible D gene TRBD1, 5 bases. The CDR3 is 15 residues long. V was clipped by 0 bases and J by 4 bases, with 12 bases between them. CDR1 LNHDA and CDR2 SQIVND come from the germline V gene (reference sequence). CDR3 residues: CASSIDLGHLYGYTF. CDR3 nucleotide sequence: TGTGCCAGTAGTATAGATCTGGGGCATCTCTATGGCTACACCTTC. The variable domain in full, completed from reference TRBV19 and TRBJ1-2, reads DGGITQSPKYLFRKEGQNVTLSCEQNLNHDAMYWYRQDPGQGLRLIYYSQIVNDFQKGDIAEGYSVSREKKESFPLTVTSAQKNPTAFYLCASSIDLGHLYGYTFGSGTRLTVV.

The chain is built from TRBV19 and TRBJ1-1; D is unresolved. In germline, CDR1 is LNHDA, CDR2 SQIVND (reference sequence). The CDR3 extends over 15 amino acids. V lost 7 bases and J 3 bases, leaving 18 bases between the germline ends. This CDR3 reads CASTDLQGWDTEAFF. CDR3 sequence (DNA): TGTGCCAGTACCGACTTACAAGGTTGGGACACTGAAGCTTTCTTT.

This clone was detected only once. V is TRBV5-4 and J is TRBJ2-5, with TRBD1 matching 10 bases. V lost 4 bases, J lost 2 bases, and 8 bases stayed unmatched. CDR1 and CDR2 from the germline V gene are SGHNT and YYREEE (reference sequence). The CDR3 extends over 16 amino acids. This CDR3 reads CASSQGQGHRQETQYF. CDR3 in DNA: TGTGCCAGCAGCCAGGGACAGGGGCATCGGCAAGAGACCCAGTACTTC.

The chain couples TRBV5-1 to TRBJ1-2; no clear D. CDR1 SGHRS and CDR2 YFSETQ come from the germline V gene. V was cut by 0 bases and J by 2 bases, with 11 bases left in between. The CDR3 is made up of 15 amino acids. CDR3 DNA sequence: TGCGCCAGCAGCTTGGTATCGGGAATCAACTATGGCTACACCTTC. This codes for CASSLVSGINYGYTF.

The genes are TRBV5-6 and TRBJ2-1; 11 bases agree with TRBD2. The CDR3 runs 18 residues. The germline V gene has CDR1 SGHDT and CDR2 YYEEEE. Germline trimming cut 1 base from V and 2 bases from J; bases unmatched to any gene: 8. CDR3 bases: TGTGCCAGCAGCTTGTACAAGACTAGCGGGATGGCCTACAATGAGCAGTTCTTC. Amino acids: CASSLYKTSGMAYNEQFF.

In this sample, this clone turned up once. V is TRBV4-2 and J is TRBJ2-7, with 7 bases that match TRBD1. Trimming took 2 bases from V and 4 from J; bases not matched to a gene: 8. This CDR3 is 15 amino acids long. CDR1 is LGHNA and CDR2 is YNFKEQ in the germline V gene. For the CDR3, the DNA is TGTGCCAGCAGCCAATTCCGGGACAGAGTTTACGAGCAGTACTTC. Amino acids: CASSQFRDRVYEQYF.

The V and J genes are TRBV27 and TRBJ2-3; 10 bases line up with TRBD2. CDR1 and CDR2 (germline): MNHEY, SMNVEV (reference sequence). Germline trimming cut 6 bases from V and 8 bases from J; bases unmatched to any gene: 14. This CDR3 comprises 16 residues. In nucleotides, the CDR3 is TGTGCCAGCAGGCGGACTAGCGGTAGATCAGGCCGTACGCAGTATTTT. It codes for CASRRTSGRSGRTQYF.

CDR3 protein: CAWAVAPFGARNTIYF. CDR3 DNA: TGTGCCTGGGCAGTGGCTCCTTTCGGGGCCCGAAACACCATATATTTT. The V gene is TRBV30, the J gene TRBJ1-3; a weak D match, TRBD1 (5 bases). Germline V CDR1 and CDR2: GTSNPN, SVGIG (reference sequence). This CDR3 has 16 residues. The V end lost 5 bases, the J end lost 5 bases, and 22 bases lay between the germline ends. Drawing the rest from reference TRBV30 and TRBJ1-3, the complete variable domain is SQTIHQWPATLVQPVGSPLSLECTVEGTSNPNLYWYRQAAGRGLQLLFYSVGIGQISSEVPQNLSASRPQDRQFILSSKKLLLSDSGFYLCAWAVAPFGARNTIYFGEGSWLTVV.

The chain uses TRBV4-2 and TRBJ2-2, with TRBD2 as a possible D gene (5 bases). The CDR3 is made up of 15 amino acids. CDR1 and CDR2 (germline): LGHNA, YNFKEQ. V was cut by 0 bases and J by 7 bases, with 12 bases left in between. The CDR3 region has the DNA TGTGCCAGCAGCCAAGAATCGGTTAGCGTCGGGGAGCTGTTTTTT. Translation: CASSQESVSVGELFF.

This clone occurred a few times. V gene TRBV5-6 combines with J gene TRBJ1-2; possibly TRBD1 for D (6 bases). V was cut by 1 base and J by 3 bases, with 13 bases left in between. The CDR3 sequence is 15 residues long. Per germline, CDR1 SGHDT and CDR2 YYEEEE. CDR3 loop: CASSLRNREDYGYTF. The CDR3 DNA follows: TGTGCCAGCAGCTTGAGGAACAGGGAGGACTATGGCTACACCTTC.

The chain recombines TRBV6-6 with TRBJ1-2, with a possible D match to TRBD1 (5 bases). Trimming removed 0 bases at V and 4 bases at J, with 15 bases between. The CDR3 runs 16 residues. Germline V gene sequence: CDR1 MNHNY, CDR2 SVGAGI (reference sequence). DNA of the CDR3: TGTGCCAGCAGTTACTCCCGGGACGCACTAATCTATGGCTACACCTTC. Translated, it gives CASSYSRDALIYGYTF.

The chain recombines TRBV5-1 with TRBJ2-3; no clear D. The CDR3 has 14 amino acids. Trimming removed 1 base at V and 1 base at J, with 7 bases between. Germline values: CDR1 SGHRS, CDR2 YFSETQ. The DNA for the CDR3 is TGCGCCAGCAGCTTGTATGGGGGCACAGATACGCAGTATTTT. Translating it yields CASSLYGGTDTQYF.

The rearrangement joins TRBV4-1 to TRBJ2-2; D call uncertain. Germline V gives CDR1 MGHRA, CDR2 YSYEKL. Trimming removed 1 base at V and 3 bases at J, with 9 bases between. The CDR3 is 15 amino acids. The CDR3 nucleotides read TGCGCCAGCAGCCAAGGGCTCCTCGACACCGGGGAGCTGTTTTTT. Its protein product is CASSQGLLDTGELFF.

V and J are TRBV6-5 and TRBJ2-1, with D hard to call. This CDR3 has 15 residues. The ends were cut back, 6 bases at V and 0 bases at J, with 12 bases in the middle. In germline, CDR1 is MNHEY, CDR2 SVGAGI. The CDR3: CASRYTKSSYNEQFF. The CDR3 coding sequence is TGTGCCAGCAGATACACTAAGAGCTCCTACAATGAGCAGTTCTTC.

In DNA, the CDR3 is TGTGCCAGCAGCTTGGGACAGGTCCCATTTACTGCCTACGAGCAGTACTTC. It yields the protein CASSLGQVPFTAYEQYF. The genes are TRBV5-6 and TRBJ2-7, with D maybe TRBD1 (6 bases). This CDR3 spans 17 amino acids. Trimming pared 0 bases from V and 2 bases from J, leaving 18 bases between. Germline loops: CDR1 SGHDT, CDR2 YYEEEE.

The chain couples TRBV2 to TRBJ2-1; 11 nucleotides align to TRBD2. The V gene's germline CDR1 is SNHLY and CDR2 FYNNEI. The CDR3 totals 15 residues. Losses at the gene ends were 8 bases for V and 4 bases for J; bases not matched to a gene: 7. The CDR3 DNA reads as TGTGCCAGCGATCCGGGACTAGCGGATTACAATGAGCAGTTCTTC. Translation: CASDPGLADYNEQFF.

The chain uses TRBV28 and TRBJ2-1, with 12 positions matching TRBD2. Germline loops: CDR1 MDHEN, CDR2 SYDVKM. The CDR3 totals 15 residues. Trimming cost V 5 bases and J 6 bases; bases outside gene matches: 5. CDR3 amino acids: CASSATSGRINEQFF. The CDR3 DNA sequence: TGTGCCAGCAGTGCAACTAGCGGGAGGATCAATGAGCAGTTCTTC.

The chain carries TRBV19 and TRBJ2-5, with 9 bases aligning to TRBD1. Looked up from germline, CDR1 is LNHDA and CDR2 is SQIVND (reference sequence). The CDR3 is 15 amino acids. V shed 3 bases and J 4 bases; nucleotides not matched to a gene: 6. The CDR3 coding sequence is TGTGCCAGTAGTATCGGGACAGGGTCTTTAGAGACCCAGTACTTC. Translating gives CASSIGTGSLETQYF.

This clone appeared once. The chain is built from TRBV7-6 and TRBJ2-1; D is unresolved. The CDR3 loop spans 17 amino acids. Trimming took off 2 bases at V and 0 bases at J, with 14 bases between the two ends. CDR1 is SGHVS, CDR2 FNYEAQ, per germline. The CDR3 DNA is TGTGCCAGCAGCTTACCGCGAGGAGACTTCTCCTACAATGAGCAGTTCTTC. Translation: CASSLPRGDFSYNEQFF.

The genes are TRBV5-6 and TRBJ2-4; D gene ambiguous. Germline-derived CDR1 and CDR2 are SGHDT and YYEEEE. The CDR3 contains 16 residues. The V gene lost 1 base and the J gene lost 0 bases, with 11 bases spanning the gap. CDR3 in amino acids: CASSLWASLAKNIQYF. The CDR3 region has the DNA TGTGCCAGCAGCTTGTGGGCATCCTTAGCCAAAAACATTCAGTACTTC.

This rearrangement joins TRBV18 to TRBJ2-5, with a possible D match to TRBD2 (6 bases). The CDR3 is made up of 14 amino acids. The germline V gene encodes CDR1 KGHSH and CDR2 LQKENI. The germline V and J ends were trimmed by 2 bases and 5 bases, with 12 bases remaining between them. In DNA, the CDR3 is TGTGCCAGCTCACCAGATTGGGGGAGGGAGACCCAGTACTTC. This sequence encodes CASSPDWGRETQYF.

The V gene is TRBV9, the J gene TRBJ2-5; 7 positions match TRBD1. V shed 3 bases, J shed 3 bases, and the junction held 8 bases outside the gene matches. Per germline, CDR1 SGDLS and CDR2 YYNGEE. This CDR3 contains 15 residues. CDR3 in amino acids: CASSEQGTTKETQYF. The DNA of the CDR3 is TGTGCCAGCAGCGAACAGGGGACGACCAAAGAGACCCAGTACTTC. Full variable domain (remainder filled in from reference TRBV9 and TRBJ2-5): DSGVTQTPKHLITATGQRVTLRCSPRSGDLSVYWYQQSLDQGLQFLIQYYNGEERAKGNILERFSAQQFPDLHSELNLSSLELGDSALYFCASSEQGTTKETQYFGPGTRLLVL.

The V and J genes are TRBV7-2 and TRBJ1-2, with TRBD1 identical over 7 bases. The CDR3 runs 15 residues. CDR1 is SGHTA and CDR2 is FQGNSA in the germline V gene. With 6 bases clipped from V and 3 bases from J, the junction kept 10 bases outside the gene matches. In DNA, the CDR3 is TGTGCCAGCAGACACCAGCCCACAGGGGACTATGGCTACACCTTC. Translating gives CASRHQPTGDYGYTF.

The chain has TRBV21-1 and TRBJ2-1; the table's TRBD1 call for D was not verified on the DNA. TRBV21-1 is labeled a pseudogene. CDR3 size: 15 residues. The CDR3 is CASSLPGRDNNEQFF. CDR3 bases: TGTGCCAGCAGCTTGCCAGGGCGCGATAACAATGAGCAGTTCTTC.

This rearrangement joins TRBV5-1 to TRBJ2-6, with D possibly being TRBD1 (5 bases). The length of the CDR3 is 15 residues. CDR1 and CDR2 from the germline V gene are SGHRS and YFSETQ. V lost 3 bases to trimming and J lost 0 bases, with 7 bases between them. The CDR3 protein is CASSSGYSGANVLTF. CDR3 nucleotide sequence: TGCGCCAGCAGCTCAGGGTACTCTGGGGCCAACGTCCTGACTTTC.

V is TRBV28 and J is TRBJ1-5; maybe TRBD1 (5 bases). Germline CDR1 MDHEN, CDR2 SYDVKM. V lost 8 bases and J 7 bases, leaving 18 bases between the germline ends. This CDR3 has 14 amino acids. Here the CDR3 reads CASRNGALRQPQHF. The CDR3 DNA sequence: TGTGCCAGCCGAAATGGGGCCTTGCGGCAGCCCCAGCATTTT.

The V and J genes are TRBV28 and TRBJ2-7, with D uncertain. The germline V and J ends were trimmed by 8 bases and 2 bases, with 13 bases remaining between them. The CDR3 is 13 residues long. Per germline, CDR1 MDHEN and CDR2 SYDVKM. The CDR3 loop is CASGLESPYEQYF. The CDR3 region has the DNA TGTGCCAGCGGGCTCGAGTCTCCCTACGAGCAGTACTTC.

The J gene is TRBJ2-1, the V gene TRBV2; a weak D match, TRBD2 (5 bases). The germline V and J ends were trimmed by 8 bases and 3 bases, with 20 bases remaining between them. Germline V CDR1 and CDR2: SNHLY, FYNNEI. The CDR3 length is 16 residues. The CDR3 loop reads CASRGRVAADYNEQFF. In DNA, the CDR3 is TGTGCCAGCCGGGGTCGGGTCGCGGCAGACTACAATGAGCAGTTCTTC.

The chain employs TRBV5-6 and TRBJ2-7; possible D gene TRBD2, 6 bases. V lost 4 bases to trimming and J lost 1 base, with 9 bases between them. The CDR3 loop spans 13 amino acids. The germline CDR1 and CDR2 sequences are SGHDT and YYEEEE. This CDR3 reads CASSVDYSYEQYF. For the CDR3, the DNA is TGTGCCAGCAGCGTGGACTATTCCTACGAGCAGTACTTC.